This T cell receptor beta chain was identified in a study of T-cell memory formation after mild COVID-19. Using its own MiXCR run on the 5' RACE reads, TCRdb lists one record per CDR3 protein. The profile shows roughly 400,000 distinct CDR3 sequences, around 24% of them singletons. The CDR3 consists of 14 residues. The germline CDR1 and CDR2 sequences are MNHEY and SVGAGI. The V end lost 2 bases, the J end lost 2 bases, and 10 bases lay between the germline ends. The chain employs TRBV6-5 and TRBJ2-7, with D maybe TRBD2 (6 bases). The specimen was PBMCs or a T cell subset sorted from them (not recorded which). This sequence originates from an adult woman who had mild COVID-19 (a few samples of this study predate the infection). Cell type and time point are not known. The CDR3 protein is CASSYGPGAYEQYF. Written as DNA, the CDR3 is TGTGCCAGCAGTTACGGCCCGGGGGCCTACGAGCAGTACTTC.